The clone carrying this T cell receptor (beta chain) has only a few counts. The data originate from a study of T-cell reconstitution after alpha-beta-depleted transplantation in children. Germline V gene sequence: CDR1 MNHEY, CDR2 SVGAGI. This CDR3 contains 13 residues. The V end lost 2 bases, the J end lost 4 bases, and 8 bases lay between the germline ends. The TCRbeta library was prepared with unique molecular identifiers. TCRdb itself ran the PCR reads through MiXCR, one entry per CDR3 protein. The table includes approximately 500,000 distinct CDR3 sequences, roughly 10% detected once. This chain connects TRBV6-5 to TRBJ1-1; D uncertain. The sequence came from a child between 2 and 9 years old with inherited bone marrow failure, due to receive a stem cell transplant. Sequencing was performed on PBMCs, taken before TCRalphabeta/CD19-depleted stem cell transplant. CDR3 sequence (DNA): TGTGCCAGCAGTTACCTGATCAGCACTGAAGCTTTCTTT. The encoded protein is CASSYLISTEAFF.